This T cell receptor (beta chain) was found in a study of blood T cells in healthy people across ages. PCR was performed a second time for 7 to 11 cycles using a sample-barcoded 5' primer and a J-beta primer mix. TCRdb ran MiXCR on the 5' RACE reads and lists one entry per CDR3 protein. Of about 780,000 distinct CDR3 sequences listed, approximately 24% were seen once; the top ten hold 2.5% to 3.5%. With respect to this clonotype: Antigen: not known.

The CDR3 sequence is 16 residues long. The junction had 6 bases not matched to a gene; V was cut back by 1 base and J by 5 bases. Germline loops: CDR1 SGHRS, CDR2 YFSETQ. Points from the study as a whole: Naive and antigen-experienced cells could not be conclusively compared, given unsorted PBMCs.

These sequences were also reported in another study, on T cells of mothers and their children. That source adds: A few healthy Caucasian mothers gave samples, and so did their six children. The overlap seen between related mothers and children slightly exceeded that of unrelated pairs, though not significantly.

The receptor's source is a boy aged 5-17 years in good health. The sequenced sample was blood. The chain links TRBV5-1 to TRBJ2-6; 7 nucleotides agree with TRBD1. CDR3 sequence reads: CASSLTGEVWANVLTF. The CDR3 DNA sequence: TGCGCCAGCAGCTTGACAGGGGAAGTCTGGGCCAACGTCCTGACTTTC.